The 7 T cell receptor beta chains reported below all come from one sample, sequenced in a study of shared clonotypes between healthy human individuals. CD8 cells classed as naive were CD45RO-negative and positively selected for CCR7, excluding terminally differentiated effector memory CD45RA+ cells. The protocol was immunoSEQ multiplex PCR, while the TCRdb copy is restricted to in-frame clones and leaves out a portion. The table lists millions of clones, approximately 94% of them singletons, with more than 0.95% in the top ten. The sample was naive CD8+ T cells sorted from blood. These TCRs come from a man younger than 30 in good health.

This chain links TRBV13 with TRBJ1-1, with D perhaps TRBD1 (6 bases). The germline gives CDR1 PRHDT, CDR2 FYEKMQ (reference sequence). This CDR3 contains 14 residues. V lost 6 bases, J lost 4 bases, and 15 bases lay in between. CDR3 region: CASREGGLVTEAFF. The CDR3 bases are TGTGCCAGCAGGGAGGGGGGGCTCGTCACTGAAGCTTTCTTT.

To note about this clone: The sample contains more than one DNA sequence encoding this CDR3. The V and J genes are TRBV9 and TRBJ1-4; D is unclear. CDR1 and CDR2 (germline): SGDLS, YYNGEE. This CDR3 has 15 amino acids. The ends were cut back, 2 bases at V and 0 bases at J, with 8 bases in the middle. The CDR3 protein is CASSVSAATNEKLFF. CDR3 sequence (DNA): TGTGCCAGCAGCGTTTCAGCTGCAACTAATGAAAAACTGTTTTTT.

The V gene is TRBV25-1, the J gene TRBJ1-1; D remains unclear. CDR3 length: 16 amino acids. Trimming removed 4 bases at V and 0 bases at J, with 15 bases between. From germline, CDR1 is MGHDK and CDR2 SYGVNS. The CDR3: CASSVDFGQMNTEAFF. The CDR3 bases are TGTGCCAGCAGTGTAGACTTTGGGCAGATGAACACTGAAGCTTTCTTT. The variable domain in full, completed from reference TRBV25-1 and TRBJ1-1, reads EADIYQTPRYLVIGTGKKITLECSQTMGHDKMYWYQQDPGMELHLIHYSYGVNSTEKGDLSSESTVSRIRTEHFPLTLESARPSHTSQYLCASSVDFGQMNTEAFFGQGTRLTVV.

This chain connects TRBV30 to TRBJ2-3; no reliable D call. CDR1 is GTSNPN, CDR2 SVGIG, per germline (reference sequence). Between the trimmed V and J ends, which lost 5 bases and 0 bases, there was a span of 9 bases. This CDR3 is built from 13 residues. CDR3 nucleotide sequence: TGTGCCTGGGCCACTATTAGCACAGATACGCAGTATTTT. Translated, it gives CAWATISTDTQYF.

The chain uses TRBV5-4 and TRBJ1-6; no reliable D call. The CDR3 totals 13 residues. V lost 0 bases and J lost 10, with 8 bases in between. CDR1 is SGHNT, CDR2 YYREEE, per germline (reference sequence). CDR3 loop: CASSLGSGSPLHF. For the CDR3, the DNA is TGTGCCAGCAGCTTGGGTAGTGGCTCACCCCTCCACTTT.

The chain joins TRBV13 to TRBJ1-6; possible D gene TRBD1, 5 bases. Germline CDR1 reads PRHDT; CDR2 reads FYEKMQ (reference sequence). The CDR3 is made up of 16 amino acids. The V gene lost 4 bases and the J gene lost 3 bases, with 13 bases spanning the gap. The CDR3: CASSSRGTNYNSPLHF. The CDR3 DNA reads as TGTGCCAGCAGCTCTCGCGGGACCAACTATAATTCACCCCTCCACTTT.

The chain recombines TRBV5-6 with TRBJ1-2; 7 bases map to TRBD1. The J segment lost 8 bases and the V segment lost 0 bases, leaving 10 bases of the junction unmatched. Germline V gene lookup returns CDR1 SGHDT and CDR2 YYEEEE. This CDR3 is 15 amino acids long. The CDR3 is CASSLAGQLLEGYTF. The CDR3 nucleotides are TGTGCCAGCAGCTTGGCGGGACAGCTCCTAGAGGGCTACACCTTC. The full variable domain, its missing parts supplied by reference TRBV5-6 and TRBJ1-2, is DAGVTQSPTHLIKTRGQQVTLRCSPKSGHDTVSWYQQALGQGPQFIFQYYEEEERQRGNFPDRFSGHQFPNYSSELNVNALLLGDSALYLCASSLAGQLLEGYTFGSGTRLTVV.